This T cell receptor (beta chain) was identified during a study of neurological immune-mediated disorders (dated by TCRdb to between 2018 and 2021). Context from the whole study: Among the approximately 34 multiple sclerosis patients, relapsing-remitting MS was present in approximately 31 and secondary progressive MS was present in 3. Peripheral blood TCR-beta repertoires from HTLV-I-associated myelopathy (HAM/TSP) patients, multiple sclerosis patients and healthy controls were compared by UMI-based sequencing. Longitudinal samples, technical triplicates and paired sorted CD4+ and CD8+ T-cell subsets, alongside PBMC samples, were included among the roughly 98 TCR-beta libraries. The cohort was made up of 68 subjects, consisting of about 15 HAM/TSP patients, 34 multiple sclerosis patients and 20 healthy controls.

This clonotype was counted at least ten times. Its antigen is not yet known. No clone much larger than this one lies a single base away; base qualities are absent. The germline V gene supplies CDR1 LGHNT and CDR2 FRNRAP. The CDR3 runs 13 residues from the cysteine to the phenylalanine. The only DNA kept is the CDR3, 39 bases in frame from the first base. For this chain, trimming is 6 bases at the V end and 4 bases at the J end, and the number of junction bases without a gene match is 3. cDNA synthesis used template-switch 5'RACE with a primer carrying a 10-nucleotide random unique molecular identifier tagging each TCR transcript. Over 180 million TCR-beta sequences, covering 15-18 subjects, were produced in each sequencing run. Total RNA was extracted with the RNeasy kit. Using the KAPA Real-time Library Amplification kit, TCR-beta VDJ regions were amplified with primers for the TCR constant region and the 5'RACE anchor. Sample indexes and Illumina adaptors were added in a first PCR, and a second PCR then increased library yield. After Ampure bead purification, the TCR product of roughly 650 bp was size-selected on a 2% E-gel SizeSelection system. Before pooling, libraries had their quality checked on a Bioanalyzer, their concentration measured with Qubit, and their quantity determined with the Kapa Library Quantification kit. An Illumina HiSeq 2500 was used to sequence the libraries paired-end at 2 x 150 bp. To increase sequence diversity, roughly 23-30% phiX was spiked into each library pool. As for how the authors treated the data: The quality-filtered reads were processed with the UMI-based MiGEC pipeline, whose error correction step removed more than 80% of the raw TCR sequences. VDJ genes were aligned to IMGT germline references, and each clonotype was defined by a unique CDR3 amino acid sequence together with V-J genes. Clonal expansion, Shannon diversity, and CDR3 relatedness (CalcPairwiseDistances, ClusterSamples) were evaluated with VDJtools, and phylogenetic trees were built with CLCbio workbench. Clones with at least 8 unique UMIs were defined as expanded, with this threshold being based on coefficient-of-variation modelling across technical triplicates. TCRdb's own reprocessing of the public reads used fastp at Q25 and MiXCR and kept productive beta chains. When rows share a CDR3 protein, they turn into one entry using the most common DNA and genes. TCRdb's processing, not the study's, gives the V and J calls here. Recorded for this sample are 80,000 to 95,000 distinct CDR3 sequences; 3% to 4% of them occurred a single time. In total, the top ten clones hold 2.5% to 3% of the sample.

Libraries from unsorted PBMCs were made from 2 million PBMCs kept in RNAlater at -80 degrees C until RNA extraction. Multiple sclerosis patients were enrolled in a US clinical protocol evaluating disease progression by magnetic resonance imaging. Peripheral blood was subjected to Ficoll-Hypaque density gradient centrifugation to isolate PBMCs, which were then cryopreserved in liquid nitrogen. The paper's findings and limits, for the study overall: No identical CDR3 amino acid sequences were found to be shared among expanded clones across subjects, suggesting that TCR-beta repertoires were private in all groups. In a phylogenetic analysis, the repertoires of 18 out of 34 MS patients fell into a single cluster of related CDR3 sequences, pointing to a possible signature at the repertoire level. TCR clonal expansion was highest in HAM/TSP patients and lowest in MS patients, with MS patients falling below even healthy controls. No clinical or MRI features were associated with the MS cluster, and the authors said that larger cohorts are needed.

This receptor was identified in a woman aged 45 to 65 with multiple sclerosis. The chain joins TRBV12-5 to TRBJ2-1; 7 nucleotides in the junction match TRBD2. Source material: PBMCs. The CDR3 has the sequence CASGPGGYNEQFF. The DNA is as follows: TGTGCTAGTGGCCCGGGGGGATACAATGAGCAGTTCTTC.